The 11 T cell receptor beta chains listed next were all sequenced from one sample in a study of blood T cell repertoires in COVID-19. Clones were sequenced by immunoSEQ multiplex PCR, and TCRdb holds only the in-frame ones, with some missing. The sample gives 60,000 to 85,000 clones, around three quarters of which show up once; around 15% is in the top ten. The sequencing input was peripheral blood. Receptors originate from a human donor in a cohort sampled during active COVID-19.

V gene TRBV7-2 combines with J gene TRBJ2-6; D call uncertain. The CDR3 consists of 14 residues. From germline, CDR1 is SGHTA and CDR2 FQGNSA. V lost 5 bases and J lost 1, with 6 bases in between. DNA of the CDR3: TGTGCCAGCAGCGCCCGGTCTGGGGCCAACGTCCTGACTTTC. Its protein product is CASSARSGANVLTF.

The CDR3 loop reads CASSEAPTYEQYF. CDR3 coding DNA: TGTGCCAGCAGTGAGGCCCCGACCTACGAGCAGTACTTC. The V and J genes are TRBV6-1 and TRBJ2-7; D unclear. CDR3 size: 13 residues. Trimming pared 3 bases from V and 2 bases from J, leaving 8 bases between. Germline V CDR1 and CDR2: MNHNS, SASEGT.

For the CDR3, the DNA is TGCGCCCGTTGCTGGGGACTACCTTACTCCTACGAGCAGTACTTC. As protein: CARCWGLPYSYEQYF. The rearrangement joins TRBV5-1 to TRBJ2-7; 7 nucleotides agree with TRBD2. CDR1 is SGHRS and CDR2 is YFSETQ in the germline V gene. The length of the CDR3 is 15 residues. With V trimmed by 10 bases and J by 0 bases, 13 bases remained unmatched.

This rearrangement joins TRBV3-1 (or the pseudogene TRBV3-2) to TRBJ2-7; 9 nucleotides line up with TRBD2. The J segment lost 13 bases and the V segment lost 0 bases, leaving 10 bases of the junction unmatched. CDR1 is LGHDT, CDR2 YNNKEL, per germline (reference sequence). This CDR3 spans 14 amino acids. The CDR3 coding sequence is TGTGCCAGCAGCCAAGATCGGGGTAGCGGGAGATGCTACTTC. Its protein product is CASSQDRGSGRCYF.

The chain carries TRBV2 and TRBJ2-5; a possible D gene is TRBD1 (6 bases). V lost 6 bases, J lost 5 bases, and 7 bases lay in between. This CDR3 has 11 residues. Germline CDR1 and CDR2: SNHLY and FYNNEI. The CDR3 reads CASSDRETQYF. CDR3 coding DNA: TGTGCCAGCAGCGACAGGGAGACCCAGTACTTC.

This chain uses TRBV7-2 with TRBJ2-3; the match to TRBD1 covers 8 bases. After removal of 5 bases from V and 8 bases from J, the junction contained 12 bases not matched to a gene. The CDR3 loop spans 15 amino acids. The germline CDR1 and CDR2 sequences are SGHTA and FQGNSA. CDR3 protein: CASSPTRTGSGTQYF. The CDR3 DNA reads TGTGCCAGCAGCCCAACAAGGACAGGGTCAGGTACGCAGTATTTT.

The chain couples TRBV28 to TRBJ2-2; possibly TRBD1 for D (6 bases). CDR1 is MDHEN, CDR2 SYDVKM, per germline. V lost 11 bases and J lost 0, with 13 bases in between. The CDR3 is made up of 14 amino acids. CDR3 nucleotides: TGTGCCTGTACAGGGACCCCGAACACCGGGGAGCTGTTTTTT. Amino acid sequence: CACTGTPNTGELFF.

V gene TRBV7-8 combines with J gene TRBJ1-2; D is perhaps TRBD1 (6 bases). The V gene's germline CDR1 is SGHVS and CDR2 FQNEAQ. CDR3 size: 16 residues. V gave up 5 bases and J gave up 1 base, with 17 bases separating them. CDR3 sequence reads: CASSPREGGGNYGYTF. CDR3 nucleotides: TGTGCCAGCAGCCCGAGGGAGGGGGGTGGTAACTATGGCTACACCTTC.

This clone appeared a few times. V usage is TRBV19 and J usage is TRBJ2-1; 11 positions match TRBD2. The CDR3 runs 15 residues. Trimming cost V 6 bases and J 7 bases; bases outside gene matches: 8. Germline CDR1 and CDR2: LNHDA and SQIVND (reference sequence). The CDR3 bases are TGTGCCAGTAGGAGTACCGGGACTAGCGGTAATGAGCAGTTCTTC. As protein: CASRSTGTSGNEQFF.

The CDR3 sequence: CAISRDRGGETQYF. The CDR3 DNA is TGTGCCATCAGCCGGGACAGGGGGGGAGAGACCCAGTACTTC. V gene TRBV10-3 combines with J gene TRBJ2-5, with 11 bases lining up with TRBD1. The length of the CDR3 is 14 residues. Trimming cost V 6 bases and J 4 bases; bases outside gene matches: 4. Per germline, CDR1 ENHRY and CDR2 SYGVKD.

V gene TRBV5-1 combines with J gene TRBJ1-2, with TRBD1 identical over 10 bases. With 4 bases clipped from V and 2 bases from J, the junction kept 2 bases outside the gene matches. Per germline, CDR1 SGHRS and CDR2 YFSETQ. The CDR3 has 14 amino acids. CDR3 amino acids: CASSPGQGNYGYTF. DNA of the CDR3: TGCGCCAGCAGCCCGGGACAGGGGAACTATGGCTACACCTTC.